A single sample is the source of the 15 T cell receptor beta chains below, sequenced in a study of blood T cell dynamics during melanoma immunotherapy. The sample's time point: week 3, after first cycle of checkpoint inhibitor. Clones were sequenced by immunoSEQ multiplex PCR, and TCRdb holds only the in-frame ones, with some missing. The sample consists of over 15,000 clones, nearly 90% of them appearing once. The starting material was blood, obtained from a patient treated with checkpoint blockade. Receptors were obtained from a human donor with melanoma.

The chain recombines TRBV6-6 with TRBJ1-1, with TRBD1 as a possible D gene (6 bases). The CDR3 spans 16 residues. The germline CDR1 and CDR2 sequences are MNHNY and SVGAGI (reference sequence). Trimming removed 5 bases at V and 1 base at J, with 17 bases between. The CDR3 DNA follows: TGTGCCAGCAGTCGCAGCGTACAGGGCCGGAACACTGAAGCTTTCTTT. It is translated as CASSRSVQGRNTEAFF.

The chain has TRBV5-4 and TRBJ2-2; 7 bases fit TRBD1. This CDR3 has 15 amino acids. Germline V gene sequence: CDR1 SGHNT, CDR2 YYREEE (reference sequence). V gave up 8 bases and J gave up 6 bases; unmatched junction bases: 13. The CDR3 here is CASSPDRVKAGELFF. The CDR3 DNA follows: TGTGCCAGTTCCCCCGACAGGGTGAAAGCCGGGGAGCTGTTTTTT. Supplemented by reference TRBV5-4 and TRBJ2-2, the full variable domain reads ETGVTQSPTHLIKTRGQQVTLRCSSQSGHNTVSWYQQALGQGPQFIFQYYREEENGRGNFPPRFSGLQFPNYSSELNVNALELDDSALYLCASSPDRVKAGELFFGEGSRLTVL.

The CDR3 sequence: CASSLDGQYEQYF. The CDR3 DNA reads TGTGCCAGCAGCCTCGACGGACAGTACGAGCAGTACTTC. The chain links TRBV11-3 to TRBJ2-7; a weak D match, TRBD1 (6 bases). CDR3 length: 13 residues. Germline V CDR1 and CDR2: SGHNT, YENEEA. V lost 5 bases and J lost 4, with 12 bases in between.

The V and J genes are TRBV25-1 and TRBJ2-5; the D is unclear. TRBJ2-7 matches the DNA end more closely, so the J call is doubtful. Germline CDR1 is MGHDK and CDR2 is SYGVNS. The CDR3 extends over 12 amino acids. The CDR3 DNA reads TGTGCCAGCAGCACGATCTCCTACGAGCAGTACTTC. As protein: CASSTISYEQYF.

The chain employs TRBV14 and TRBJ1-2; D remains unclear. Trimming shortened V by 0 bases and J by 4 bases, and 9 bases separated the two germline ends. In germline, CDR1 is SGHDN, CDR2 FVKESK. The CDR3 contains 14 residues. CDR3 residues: CASSQDPAGYGYTF. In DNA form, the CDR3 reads TGTGCCAGCAGCCAAGATCCGGCGGGCTATGGCTACACCTTC.

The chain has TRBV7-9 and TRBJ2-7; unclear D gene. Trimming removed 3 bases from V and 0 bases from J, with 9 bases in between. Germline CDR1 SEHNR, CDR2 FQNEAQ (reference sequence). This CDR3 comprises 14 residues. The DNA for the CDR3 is TGTGCCAGCAGCTTGGCAGGAACCTCCTACGAGCAGTACTTC. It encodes CASSLAGTSYEQYF.

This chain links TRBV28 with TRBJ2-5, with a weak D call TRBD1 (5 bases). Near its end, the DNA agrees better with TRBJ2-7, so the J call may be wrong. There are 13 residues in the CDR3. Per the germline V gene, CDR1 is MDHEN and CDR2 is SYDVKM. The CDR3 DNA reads TGTGCCAGCAGTTTATTCTTCAGGGCCGAGCAGTACTTC. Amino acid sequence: CASSLFFRAEQYF.

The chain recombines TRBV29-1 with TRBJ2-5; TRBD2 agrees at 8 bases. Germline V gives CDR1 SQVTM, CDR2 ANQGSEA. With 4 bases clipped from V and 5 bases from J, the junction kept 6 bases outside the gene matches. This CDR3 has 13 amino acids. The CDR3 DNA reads TGCAGCGTTGGCGGGGGGATTTGGGAGACCCAGTACTTC. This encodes CSVGGGIWETQYF. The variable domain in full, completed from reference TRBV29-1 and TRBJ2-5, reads SAVISQKPSRDICQRGTSLTIQCQVDSQVTMMFWYRQQPGQSLTLIATANQGSEATYESGFVIDKFPISRPNLTFSTLTVSNMSPEDSSIYLCSVGGGIWETQYFGPGTRLLVL.

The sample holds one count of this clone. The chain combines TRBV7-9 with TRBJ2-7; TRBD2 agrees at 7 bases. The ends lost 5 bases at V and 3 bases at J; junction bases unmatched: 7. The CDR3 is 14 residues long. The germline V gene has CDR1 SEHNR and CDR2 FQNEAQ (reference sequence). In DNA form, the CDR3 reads TGTGCCAGCAGCCCCGGGACTATCGGCTACGAGCAGTACTTC. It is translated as CASSPGTIGYEQYF.

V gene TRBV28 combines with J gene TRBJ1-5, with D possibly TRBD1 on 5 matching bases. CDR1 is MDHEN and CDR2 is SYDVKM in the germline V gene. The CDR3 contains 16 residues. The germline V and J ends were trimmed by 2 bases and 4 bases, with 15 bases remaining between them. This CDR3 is CASSLPGAGKNQPQHF. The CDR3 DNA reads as TGTGCCAGCAGTTTACCTGGGGCAGGGAAGAATCAGCCCCAGCATTTT.

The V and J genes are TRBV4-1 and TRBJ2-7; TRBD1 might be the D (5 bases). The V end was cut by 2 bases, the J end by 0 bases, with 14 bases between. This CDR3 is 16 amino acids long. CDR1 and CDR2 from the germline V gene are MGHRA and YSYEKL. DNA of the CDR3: TGCGCCAGCAGCCAACAGGGCCCGAGGAGCTCCTACGAGCAGTACTTC. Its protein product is CASSQQGPRSSYEQYF.

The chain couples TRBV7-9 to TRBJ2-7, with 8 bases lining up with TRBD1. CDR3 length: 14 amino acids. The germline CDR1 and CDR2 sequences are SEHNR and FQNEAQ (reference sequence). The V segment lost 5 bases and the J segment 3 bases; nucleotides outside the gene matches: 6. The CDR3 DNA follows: TGTGCCAGCAGCAACCACGGGACAGGCTACGAGCAGTACTTC. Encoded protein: CASSNHGTGYEQYF.

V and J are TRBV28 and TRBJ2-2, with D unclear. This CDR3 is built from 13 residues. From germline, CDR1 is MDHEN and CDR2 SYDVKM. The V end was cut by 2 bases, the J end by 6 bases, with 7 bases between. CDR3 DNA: TGTGCCAGCAGTTTAGGATATGCCGGGGAGCTGTTTTTT. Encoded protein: CASSLGYAGELFF.

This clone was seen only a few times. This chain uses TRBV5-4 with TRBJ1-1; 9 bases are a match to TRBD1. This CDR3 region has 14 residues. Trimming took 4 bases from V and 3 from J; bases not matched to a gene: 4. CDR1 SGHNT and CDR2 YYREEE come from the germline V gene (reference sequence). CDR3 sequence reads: CASSGRTGDTEAFF. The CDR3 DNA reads TGTGCCAGCAGCGGTAGGACAGGGGACACTGAAGCTTTCTTT.

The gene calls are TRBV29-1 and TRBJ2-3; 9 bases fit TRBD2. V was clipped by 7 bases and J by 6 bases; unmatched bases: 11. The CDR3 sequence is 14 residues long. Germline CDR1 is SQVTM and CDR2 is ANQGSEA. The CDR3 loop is CSAGQAGGLDTQYF. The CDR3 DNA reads TGCAGCGCCGGCCAAGCGGGAGGTCTGGATACGCAGTATTTT.